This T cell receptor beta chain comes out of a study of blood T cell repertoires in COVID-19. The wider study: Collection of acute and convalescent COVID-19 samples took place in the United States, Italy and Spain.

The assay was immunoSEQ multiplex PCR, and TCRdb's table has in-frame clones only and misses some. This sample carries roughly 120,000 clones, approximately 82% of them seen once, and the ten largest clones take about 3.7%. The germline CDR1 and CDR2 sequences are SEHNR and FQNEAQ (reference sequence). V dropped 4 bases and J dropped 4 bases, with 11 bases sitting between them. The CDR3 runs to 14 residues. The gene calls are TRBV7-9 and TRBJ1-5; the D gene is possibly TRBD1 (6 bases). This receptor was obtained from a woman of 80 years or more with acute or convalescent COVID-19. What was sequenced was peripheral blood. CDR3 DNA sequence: TGTGCCAGCAGCTGGGACATCAGTAATCAGCCCCAGCATTTT. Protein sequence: CASSWDISNQPQHF.